The 21 T cell receptor beta chains presented below share a single source sample, sequenced in a study of blood T cell repertoires in COVID-19. Libraries were prepared by immunoSEQ multiplex PCR; TCRdb keeps only in-frame clonotypes and omits some of them. The sample contains tens of thousands of clones, around 90% of which appear only once. Sequencing was carried out using peripheral blood. The receptor set was obtained from a human donor with active COVID-19. The donor label of this sample is uncertain.

The chain carries TRBV29-1 and TRBJ1-3, with 8 positions matching TRBD1. Germline values: CDR1 SQVTM, CDR2 ANQGSEA. Trimming took 4 bases from V and 8 from J; bases not matched to a gene: 7. CDR3 length: 13 amino acids. The CDR3 DNA reads as TGCAGCGTTGCGGACAGGGCCGGAGACACCATATATTTT. Protein sequence: CSVADRAGDTIYF.

V gene TRBV18 combines with J gene TRBJ1-3; 8 nucleotides align to TRBD1. This CDR3 has 17 amino acids. V shed 2 bases, J shed 0 bases, and the junction held 6 bases outside the gene matches. Germline-derived CDR1 and CDR2 are KGHSH and LQKENI. CDR3 DNA sequence: TGTGCCAGCTCACCAACCTCGGACAGGGACTCTGGAAACACCATATATTTT. The encoded protein is CASSPTSDRDSGNTIYF.

The chain employs TRBV19 and TRBJ1-1, with TRBD1 matching 10 bases. CDR1 and CDR2 from the germline V gene are LNHDA and SQIVND (reference sequence). The CDR3 totals 14 residues. V was clipped by 3 bases and J by 10 bases; unmatched bases: 8. The CDR3 nucleotides are TGTGCCAGTAGTATCCAGGACAGGGGGAAGGGAGCTTTCTTT. This encodes CASSIQDRGKGAFF. Supplemented by reference TRBV19 and TRBJ1-1, the full variable domain reads DGGITQSPKYLFRKEGQNVTLSCEQNLNHDAMYWYRQDPGQGLRLIYYSQIVNDFQKGDIAEGYSVSREKKESFPLTVTSAQKNPTAFYLCASSIQDRGKGAFFGQGTRLTVV.

J is TRBJ2-7 and V is TRBV9; 8 positions match TRBD1. The CDR3 length is 14 residues. J lost 4 bases, V lost 10 bases, and 13 bases had no gene match. CDR1 SGDLS and CDR2 YYNGEE come from the germline V gene. The CDR3 region has the DNA TGTGCCTCCTCCGGGGGACAGGACGGATACGAGCAGTACTTC. As protein: CASSGGQDGYEQYF.

The rearrangement links TRBV2 to TRBJ1-2, with TRBD1 as a possible D gene (5 bases). V was clipped by 6 bases and J by 3 bases, with 11 bases between them. In germline, CDR1 is SNHLY, CDR2 FYNNEI. This CDR3 is 13 amino acids long. The CDR3 sequence is CASRDDRDYGYTF. Here the CDR3 DNA reads TGTGCCAGCAGAGACGACAGAGACTATGGCTACACCTTC.

This rearrangement joins TRBV7-9 to TRBJ1-2; D is uncertain. The CDR3 spans 15 residues. Per the germline V gene, CDR1 is SEHNR and CDR2 is FQNEAQ (reference sequence). V dropped 1 base and J dropped 5 bases, with 14 bases sitting between them. CDR3 DNA sequence: TGTGCCAGCAGCTTAGAGACGTGGCGGGAGTATGGCTACACCTTC. As protein: CASSLETWREYGYTF.

The chain is built from TRBV3-1 (or the pseudogene TRBV3-2) and TRBJ2-1; D possibly corresponds to TRBD2 (6 bases). Germline V gene data show CDR1 as LGHDT and CDR2 as YNNKEL (reference sequence). The CDR3 covers 15 residues. V was trimmed by 4 bases and J by 9 bases, leaving 19 bases between them. CDR3 sequence: CASSPEAGLVGEQFF. The DNA for the CDR3 is TGTGCCAGCAGCCCCGAGGCGGGGTTGGTGGGTGAGCAGTTCTTC.

The chain has TRBV3-1 (or the pseudogene TRBV3-2) and TRBJ2-2; the match to TRBD1 covers 10 bases. The CDR3 loop spans 16 amino acids. V lost 1 base to trimming and J lost 4 bases; unmatched junction nucleotides: 3. CDR1 LGHDT and CDR2 YNNKEL come from the germline V gene (reference sequence). The CDR3 reads CASSQAGTGATGELFF. CDR3 coding DNA: TGTGCCAGCAGCCAAGCCGGGACAGGGGCCACCGGGGAGCTGTTTTTT.

The rearrangement links TRBV24-1 to TRBJ2-3; TRBD2 is a possible D gene (6 bases). V lost 0 bases, J lost 1 base, and 7 bases lay in between. Germline loops: CDR1 KGHDR, CDR2 SFDVKD. CDR3 size: 15 residues. The CDR3 region is CATSDLGGGTDTQYF. CDR3 coding DNA: TGTGCCACCAGTGATTTGGGCGGGGGCACAGATACGCAGTATTTT.

The V and J genes are TRBV7-3 and TRBJ2-7; 11 bases fit TRBD2. Germline V gives CDR1 SGHTA, CDR2 FQGTGA. The CDR3 totals 15 residues. Trimming at V came to 2 bases and at J to 3 bases, leaving 3 bases not matched to a gene. The CDR3 protein is CASSLASGGFYEQYF. The CDR3 DNA is TGTGCCAGCAGCTTAGCTAGCGGGGGGTTCTACGAGCAGTACTTC.

The chain has TRBV18 and TRBJ1-6; perhaps TRBD1 as D (6 bases). The germline V gene has CDR1 KGHSH and CDR2 LQKENI. Between the trimmed V and J ends, which lost 6 bases and 8 bases, there was a span of 17 bases. The CDR3 contains 15 residues. CDR3 in DNA: TGTGCCAGCTCCCCGGAGCCAGGGGCTTATTCACCCCTCCACTTT. Amino acid sequence: CASSPEPGAYSPLHF. Full variable domain (outside the CDR3, taken from reference TRBV18 and TRBJ1-6): NAGVMQNPRHLVRRRGQEARLRCSPMKGHSHVYWYRQLPEEGLKFMVYLQKENIIDESGMPKERFSAEFPKEGPSILRIQQVVRGDSAAYFCASSPEPGAYSPLHFGNGTRLTVT.

The chain is built from TRBV18 and TRBJ1-2; TRBD1 matches at 7 bases. Germline CDR1 reads KGHSH; CDR2 reads LQKENI. V dropped 3 bases and J dropped 3; count of bases not matched to a gene: 4. CDR3 length: 14 residues. CDR3 sequence (DNA): TGTGCCAGCTCACCTACAGGGGATCACTATGGCTACACCTTC. Amino acid sequence: CASSPTGDHYGYTF.

V is TRBV4-1 and J is TRBJ2-7, with TRBD1 matching 8 bases. This CDR3 has 14 amino acids. Trimming at V came to 3 bases and at J to 2 bases, leaving 3 bases not matched to a gene. CDR1 MGHRA and CDR2 YSYEKL come from the germline V gene. The CDR3 nucleotides are TGCGCCAGCAGCCACCGGACAGGGCCCTACGAGCAGTACTTC. Amino acid sequence: CASSHRTGPYEQYF.

The chain carries TRBV5-1 and TRBJ1-3; 8 nucleotides agree with TRBD1. V lost 3 bases and J lost 4; bases outside the gene matches: 3. The CDR3 is 14 residues long. Germline lookup yields CDR1 SGHRS and CDR2 YFSETQ. The CDR3, as DNA: TGCGCCAGCAGCTCGACAGGGGTCGGAAACACCATATATTTT. It yields the protein CASSSTGVGNTIYF.

The chain recombines TRBV7-2 with TRBJ2-5, with TRBD2 matching over 11 bases. This CDR3 is built from 17 residues. V gave up 1 base and J gave up 1 base; unmatched junction bases: 5. Germline CDR1 is SGHTA and CDR2 is FQGNSA. The CDR3 protein is CASSLDLAGGTQETQYF. CDR3 DNA: TGTGCCAGCAGCTTAGATCTAGCGGGGGGAACCCAAGAGACCCAGTACTTC.

The chain recombines TRBV5-5 with TRBJ2-7; TRBD1 aligns across 10 bases. The CDR3 runs to 15 residues. The V gene's germline CDR1 is SGHKS and CDR2 YYEKEE (reference sequence). With V trimmed by 0 bases and J by 6 bases, 6 bases remained unmatched. CDR3 in amino acids: CASSLAGQGYSEQYF. CDR3 DNA sequence: TGTGCCAGCAGCTTGGCGGGACAGGGGTATTCCGAGCAGTACTTC.

The chain joins TRBV4-1 to TRBJ2-7; TRBD1 matches 10 bases. The germline V gene has CDR1 MGHRA and CDR2 YSYEKL. CDR3 length: 17 residues. The V gene end was trimmed by 0 bases and the J gene end by 6 bases; junction bases not matched to a gene: 11. CDR3 protein: CASSQDALGQGRSEQYF. The CDR3 DNA is TGCGCCAGCAGCCAAGACGCACTGGGACAGGGGAGATCCGAGCAGTACTTC.

This chain joins TRBV6-2 or TRBV6-3 and TRBJ1-1; 7 bases agree with TRBD1. CDR1 MNHEY and CDR2 SVGEGT come from the germline V gene. V shed 2 bases and J 0 bases; nucleotides not matched to a gene: 9. The CDR3 spans 17 residues. Here the CDR3 reads CASSYPTGFGMNTEAFF. Here the CDR3 DNA reads TGTGCCAGCAGTTACCCGACAGGGTTCGGCATGAACACTGAAGCTTTCTTT.

The chain carries TRBV5-1 and TRBJ2-2, with a possible D match to TRBD2 (6 bases). The CDR3 runs 18 residues. Germline V lookup: CDR1 SGHRS, CDR2 YFSETQ. V was clipped by 3 bases and J by 6 bases, with 24 bases between them. DNA for the CDR3: TGCGCCAGCAGCTCCGTTCAGGACGGACTCGGGGGTGCCGGGGAGCTGTTTTTT. Residues: CASSSVQDGLGGAGELFF.

In this sample, this clone turned up a few times. This sequence joins TRBV7-8 and TRBJ2-7; TRBD2 aligns across 8 bases. This CDR3 comprises 17 residues. Germline trimming cut 3 bases from V and 3 bases from J; bases unmatched to any gene: 13. Germline V gene sequence: CDR1 SGHVS, CDR2 FQNEAQ. In nucleotides, the CDR3 is TGTGCCAGCAGCTTCTATATAGGGAGCGGGGGCCACTACGAGCAGTACTTC. Protein sequence: CASSFYIGSGGHYEQYF.

This chain joins TRBV6-1 and TRBJ1-1; the D gene is possibly TRBD1 (5 bases). The V end lost 2 bases, the J end lost 1 base, and 11 bases lay between the germline ends. The CDR3 loop spans 15 amino acids. Germline V gene lookup returns CDR1 MNHNS and CDR2 SASEGT. The chain's CDR3 is CASSEFGGTNTEAFF. CDR3 nucleotide sequence: TGTGCCAGCAGTGAATTTGGAGGGACGAACACTGAAGCTTTCTTT.